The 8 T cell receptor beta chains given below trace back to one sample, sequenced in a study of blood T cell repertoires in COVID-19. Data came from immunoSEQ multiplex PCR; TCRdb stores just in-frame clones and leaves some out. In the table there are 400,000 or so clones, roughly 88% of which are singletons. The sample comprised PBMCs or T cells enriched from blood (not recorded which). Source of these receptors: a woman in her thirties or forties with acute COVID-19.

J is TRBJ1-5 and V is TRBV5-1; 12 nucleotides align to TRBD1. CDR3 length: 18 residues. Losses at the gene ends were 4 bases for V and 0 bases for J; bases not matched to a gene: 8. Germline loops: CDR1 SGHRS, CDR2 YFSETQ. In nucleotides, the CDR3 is TGCGCCAGCAGCCCCGGGACAGGGGGCCGATATAGCAATCAGCCCCAGCATTTT. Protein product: CASSPGTGGRYSNQPQHF.

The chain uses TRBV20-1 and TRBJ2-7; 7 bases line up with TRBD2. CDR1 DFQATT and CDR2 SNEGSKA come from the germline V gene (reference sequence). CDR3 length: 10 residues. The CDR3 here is CQTGGNEQYF. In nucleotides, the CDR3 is TGCCAAACGGGGGGAAACGAGCAGTACTTC.

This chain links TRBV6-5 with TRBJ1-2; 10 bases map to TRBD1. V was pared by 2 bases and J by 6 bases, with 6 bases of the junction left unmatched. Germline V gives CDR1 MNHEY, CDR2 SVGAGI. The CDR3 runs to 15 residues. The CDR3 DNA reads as TGTGCCAGCAGTTACCGTCCCGGGACAGGGGATGGCTACACCTTC. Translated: CASSYRPGTGDGYTF.

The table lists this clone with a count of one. The CDR3 spells CASSPYPPGQGNNSPLHF. CDR3 nucleotides: TGTGCCAGCAGTCCATACCCCCCCGGACAGGGGAATAATTCACCCCTCCACTTT. V is TRBV27 and J is TRBJ1-6, with 9 bases matching TRBD1. V lost 5 bases to trimming and J lost 5 bases; unmatched junction nucleotides: 13. The length of the CDR3 is 18 residues. Per the germline V gene, CDR1 is MNHEY and CDR2 is SMNVEV (reference sequence).

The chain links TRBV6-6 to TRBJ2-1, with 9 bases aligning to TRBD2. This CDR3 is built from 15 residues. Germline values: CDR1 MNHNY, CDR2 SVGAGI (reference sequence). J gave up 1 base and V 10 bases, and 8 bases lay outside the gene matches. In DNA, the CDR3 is TGTGCCACCAAACTAGCGGGCGATTCCTACAATGAGCAGTTCTTC. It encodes CATKLAGDSYNEQFF.

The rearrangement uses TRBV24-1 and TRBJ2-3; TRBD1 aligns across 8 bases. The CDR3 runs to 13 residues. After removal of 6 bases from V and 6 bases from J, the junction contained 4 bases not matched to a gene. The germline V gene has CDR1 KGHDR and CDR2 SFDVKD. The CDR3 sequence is CATSRDRGDTQYF. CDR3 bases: TGTGCCACCAGTCGAGACAGGGGTGATACGCAGTATTTT.

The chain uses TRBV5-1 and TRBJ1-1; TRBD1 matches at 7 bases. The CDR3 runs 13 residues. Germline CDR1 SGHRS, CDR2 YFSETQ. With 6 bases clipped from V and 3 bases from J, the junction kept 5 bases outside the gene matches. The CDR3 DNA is TGCGCCAGCACCCGGACAGGCCACACTGAAGCTTTCTTT. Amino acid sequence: CASTRTGHTEAFF.

The CDR3 DNA reads TGTGCCAGCAGACAGGGCAATCAGCCCCAGCATTTT. Its translation: CASRQGNQPQHF. The V and J genes are TRBV27 and TRBJ1-5; perhaps TRBD1 as D (5 bases). In germline, CDR1 is MNHEY, CDR2 SMNVEV (reference sequence). Between the trimmed V and J ends, which lost 6 bases and 2 bases, there was a span of 5 bases. CDR3 length equals 12 residues.